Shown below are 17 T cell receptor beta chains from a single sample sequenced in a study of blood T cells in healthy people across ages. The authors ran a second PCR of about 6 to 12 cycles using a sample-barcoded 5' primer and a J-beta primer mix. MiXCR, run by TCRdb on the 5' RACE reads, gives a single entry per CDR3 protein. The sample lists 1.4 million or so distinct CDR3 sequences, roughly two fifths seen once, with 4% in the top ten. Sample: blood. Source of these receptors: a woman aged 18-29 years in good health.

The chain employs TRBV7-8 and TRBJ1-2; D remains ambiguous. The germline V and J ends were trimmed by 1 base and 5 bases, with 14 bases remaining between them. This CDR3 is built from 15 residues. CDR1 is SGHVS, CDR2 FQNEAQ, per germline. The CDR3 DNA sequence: TGTGCCAGCAGCTTAGAGGACCGCCGTTCTTATGGCTACACCTTC. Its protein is CASSLEDRRSYGYTF.

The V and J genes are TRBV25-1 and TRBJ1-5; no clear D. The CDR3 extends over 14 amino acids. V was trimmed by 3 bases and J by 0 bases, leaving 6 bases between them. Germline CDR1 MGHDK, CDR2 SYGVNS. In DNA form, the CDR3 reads TGTGCCAGCAGTGAGCGTTTTAGCAATCAGCCCCAGCATTTT. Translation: CASSERFSNQPQHF.

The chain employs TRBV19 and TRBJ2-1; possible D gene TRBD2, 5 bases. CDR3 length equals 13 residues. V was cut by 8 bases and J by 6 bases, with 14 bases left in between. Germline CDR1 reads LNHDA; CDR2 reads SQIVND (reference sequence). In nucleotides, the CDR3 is TGTGCCAGTCAGGAAGCGGAGCTCAATGAGCAGTTCTTC. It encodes CASQEAELNEQFF.

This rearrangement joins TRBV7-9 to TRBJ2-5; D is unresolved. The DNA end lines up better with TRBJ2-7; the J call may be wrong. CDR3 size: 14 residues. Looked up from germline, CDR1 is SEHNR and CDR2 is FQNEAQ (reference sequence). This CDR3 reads CASSLSDQPSEQYF. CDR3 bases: TGTGCCAGCAGCTTATCGGACCAGCCCAGCGAGCAGTACTTC.

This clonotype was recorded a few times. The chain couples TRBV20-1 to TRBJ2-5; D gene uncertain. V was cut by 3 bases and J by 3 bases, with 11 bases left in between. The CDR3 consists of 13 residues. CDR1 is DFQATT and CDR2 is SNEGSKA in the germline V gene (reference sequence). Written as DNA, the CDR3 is TGCAGTGCTAGGTACGGCGAAGAAGAGACCCAGTACTTC. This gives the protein CSARYGEEETQYF.

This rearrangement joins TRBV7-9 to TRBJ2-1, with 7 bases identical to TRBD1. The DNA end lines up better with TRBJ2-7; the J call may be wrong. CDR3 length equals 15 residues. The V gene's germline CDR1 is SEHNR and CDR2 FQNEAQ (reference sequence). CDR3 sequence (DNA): TGTGCCAGCAGCTTAGCCCAGGGGGTTCCCTACGAGCAGTACTTC. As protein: CASSLAQGVPYEQYF.

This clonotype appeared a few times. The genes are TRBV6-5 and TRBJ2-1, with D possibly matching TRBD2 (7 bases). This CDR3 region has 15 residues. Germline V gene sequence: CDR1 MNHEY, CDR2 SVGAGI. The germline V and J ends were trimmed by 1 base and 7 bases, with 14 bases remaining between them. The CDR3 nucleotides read TGTGCCAGCAGTTACTACGAGGGGGGGCGTAATGAGCAGTTCTTC. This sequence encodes CASSYYEGGRNEQFF.

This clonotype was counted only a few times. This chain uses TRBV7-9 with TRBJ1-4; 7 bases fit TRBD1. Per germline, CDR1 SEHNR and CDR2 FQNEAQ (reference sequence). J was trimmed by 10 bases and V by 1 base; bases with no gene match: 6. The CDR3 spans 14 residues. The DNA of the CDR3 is TGTGCCAGCAGCTTAGAAGGGCAGGGGGGAAAACTGTTTTTT. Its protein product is CASSLEGQGGKLFF. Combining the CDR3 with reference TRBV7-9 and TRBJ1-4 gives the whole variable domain DTGVSQNPRHKITKRGQNVTFRCDPISEHNRLYWYRQTLGQGPEFLTYFQNEAQLEKSRLLSDRFSAERPKGSFSTLEIQRTEQGDSAMYLCASSLEGQGGKLFFGSGTQLSVL.

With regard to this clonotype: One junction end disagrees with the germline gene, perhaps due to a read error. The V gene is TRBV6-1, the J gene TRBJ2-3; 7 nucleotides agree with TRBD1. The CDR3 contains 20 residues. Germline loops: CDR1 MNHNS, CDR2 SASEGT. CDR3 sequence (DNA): TGTGTCAGCAGTGACCAGGGGGACCCGACCGCCACCTCTAGCACAGATACGCAGTATTTT. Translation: CVSSDQGDPTATSSTDTQYF.

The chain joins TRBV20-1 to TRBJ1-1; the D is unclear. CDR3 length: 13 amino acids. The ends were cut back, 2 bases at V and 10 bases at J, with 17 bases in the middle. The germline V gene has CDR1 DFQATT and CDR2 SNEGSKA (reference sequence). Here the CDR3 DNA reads TGCAGTGCTAGATCCAGCTCCTTCCGAGGAGCTTTCTTT. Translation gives CSARSSSFRGAFF.

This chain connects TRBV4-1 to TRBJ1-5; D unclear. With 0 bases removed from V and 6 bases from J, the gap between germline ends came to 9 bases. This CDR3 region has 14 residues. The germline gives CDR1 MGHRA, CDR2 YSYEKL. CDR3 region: CASSQEVSGQPQHF. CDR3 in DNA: TGCGCCAGCAGCCAAGAGGTATCAGGTCAGCCCCAGCATTTT.

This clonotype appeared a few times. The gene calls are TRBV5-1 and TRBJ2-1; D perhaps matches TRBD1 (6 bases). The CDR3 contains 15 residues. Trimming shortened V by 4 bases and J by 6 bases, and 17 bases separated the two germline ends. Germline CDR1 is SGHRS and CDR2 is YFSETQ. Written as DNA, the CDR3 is TGCGCCAGCAGCCCCAGGACAGCCTTTAGCAATGAGCAGTTCTTC. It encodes CASSPRTAFSNEQFF.

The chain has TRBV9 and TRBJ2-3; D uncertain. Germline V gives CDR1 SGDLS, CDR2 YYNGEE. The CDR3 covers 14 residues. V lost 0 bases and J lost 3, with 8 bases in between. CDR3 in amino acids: CASSVAERTDTQYF. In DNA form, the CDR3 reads TGTGCCAGCAGCGTAGCCGAACGGACAGATACGCAGTATTTT.

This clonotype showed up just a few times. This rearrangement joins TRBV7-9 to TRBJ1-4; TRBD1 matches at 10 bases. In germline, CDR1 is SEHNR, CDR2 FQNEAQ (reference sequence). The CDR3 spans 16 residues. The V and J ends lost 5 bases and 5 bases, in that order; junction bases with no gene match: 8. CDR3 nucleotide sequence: TGTGCCAGCAGCCTTCGTGGGGGACAGGGGAATGAAAAACTGTTTTTT. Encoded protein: CASSLRGGQGNEKLFF.

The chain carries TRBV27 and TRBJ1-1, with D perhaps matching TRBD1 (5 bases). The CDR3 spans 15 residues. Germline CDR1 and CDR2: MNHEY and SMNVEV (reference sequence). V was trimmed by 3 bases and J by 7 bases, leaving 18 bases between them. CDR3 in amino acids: CASSFLMGGIGEAFF. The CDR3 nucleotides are TGTGCCAGCAGTTTTTTAATGGGGGGGATCGGTGAAGCTTTCTTT.

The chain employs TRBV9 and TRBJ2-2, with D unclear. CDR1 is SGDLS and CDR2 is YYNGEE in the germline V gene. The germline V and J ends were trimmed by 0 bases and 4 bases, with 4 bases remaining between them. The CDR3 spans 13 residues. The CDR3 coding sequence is TGTGCCAGCAGCGTAGCGAGCACCGGGGAGCTGTTTTTT. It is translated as CASSVASTGELFF. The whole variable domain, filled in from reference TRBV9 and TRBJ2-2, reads DSGVTQTPKHLITATGQRVTLRCSPRSGDLSVYWYQQSLDQGLQFLIQYYNGEERAKGNILERFSAQQFPDLHSELNLSSLELGDSALYFCASSVASTGELFFGEGSRLTVL.

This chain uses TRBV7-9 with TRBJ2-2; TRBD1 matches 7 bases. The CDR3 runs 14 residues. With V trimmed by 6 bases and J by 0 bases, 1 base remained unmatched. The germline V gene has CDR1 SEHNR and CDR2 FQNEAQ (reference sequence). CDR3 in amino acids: CASRGQANTGELFF. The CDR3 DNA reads TGTGCCAGCAGAGGACAGGCGAACACCGGGGAGCTGTTTTTT. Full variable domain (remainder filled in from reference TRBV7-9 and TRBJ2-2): DTGVSQNPRHKITKRGQNVTFRCDPISEHNRLYWYRQTLGQGPEFLTYFQNEAQLEKSRLLSDRFSAERPKGSFSTLEIQRTEQGDSAMYLCASRGQANTGELFFGEGSRLTVL.